Each of the 11 T cell receptor beta chains below was sequenced from the same sample in a study of shared clonotypes between healthy human individuals. The repertoire was sequenced with immunoSEQ multiplex PCR; TCRdb's copy has only in-frame clones and lacks some. The sample has fewer than 650,000 clones, around three quarters seen once. Input material: PBMCs. The source of these receptors is a woman aged 40-49 years in good health. Some clones in this sample may be carry-over from other donors' samples.

The chain couples TRBV18 to TRBJ1-2, with TRBD1 matching over 10 bases. The CDR3 contains 13 residues. The J segment lost 6 bases and the V segment lost 6 bases, leaving 4 bases of the junction unmatched. Per germline, CDR1 KGHSH and CDR2 LQKENI. The CDR3 bases are TGTGCCAGCTCCGCGACAGGGGGCGATGGCTACACCTTC. Translating it yields CASSATGGDGYTF. The whole variable domain, remainder taken from reference TRBV18 and TRBJ1-2, is NAGVMQNPRHLVRRRGQEARLRCSPMKGHSHVYWYRQLPEEGLKFMVYLQKENIIDESGMPKERFSAEFPKEGPSILRIQQVVRGDSAAYFCASSATGGDGYTFGSGTRLTVV.

The chain links TRBV30 to TRBJ2-5; D may be TRBD2 (6 bases). Germline CDR1 is GTSNPN and CDR2 is SVGIG (reference sequence). The CDR3 spans 13 residues. V shed 5 bases and J shed 5 bases, with 15 bases lying between them. CDR3 residues: CAWGLGEVETQYF. CDR3 bases: TGTGCCTGGGGTCTGGGGGAGGTGGAGACCCAGTACTTC.

In the case of this clone: It may be a read error: a sequence one base away is much more abundant. The V gene is TRBV27, the J gene TRBJ2-1, with TRBD2 identical over 11 bases. The germline CDR1 and CDR2 sequences are MNHEY and SMNVEV (reference sequence). The trim removed 6 bases at V and 5 bases at J, leaving 3 bases unmatched. This CDR3 has 14 amino acids. Written as DNA, the CDR3 is TGTGCCAGCAGGGGACTAGCGGCGCACAATGAGCAGTTCTTC. This codes for CASRGLAAHNEQFF.

The CDR3, as DNA: TGTGCCAGCAGTCCCGGACAGGGGGTCCATGGCTACACCTTC. Translated: CASSPGQGVHGYTF. The V gene is TRBV27, the J gene TRBJ1-2, with 10 nucleotides matching TRBD1. The CDR3 consists of 14 residues. Per the germline V gene, CDR1 is MNHEY and CDR2 is SMNVEV (reference sequence). V lost 5 bases and J lost 6; bases outside the gene matches: 6.

This rearrangement joins TRBV29-1 to TRBJ2-1; 7 nucleotides align to TRBD2. The CDR3 is 12 amino acids. Germline V gives CDR1 SQVTM, CDR2 ANQGSEA. V was pared by 8 bases and J by 5 bases, with 6 bases of the junction left unmatched. In DNA, the CDR3 is TGCAGCATGAGCGGGATTAACAATGAGCAGTTCTTC. As protein: CSMSGINNEQFF.

This chain connects TRBV6-1 to TRBJ2-7; D ambiguous. Germline V gene lookup returns CDR1 MNHNS and CDR2 SASEGT. Trimming left V 7 bases short and J 2 bases short, with 12 bases between. The CDR3 runs to 13 residues. The CDR3 loop reads CASNPPGTYEQYF. CDR3 DNA: TGTGCCAGCAACCCCCCGGGTACCTACGAGCAGTACTTC.

In this sample, this clone turned up a few times. CDR3 sequence reads: CASSPDGGFGGLFF. In DNA form, the CDR3 reads TGTGCCAGCAGCCCCGACGGGGGCTTTGGCGGGCTGTTTTTT. The V and J genes are TRBV5-4 and TRBJ2-2; D may correspond to TRBD1 or TRBD2 (6 bases each). The CDR3 contains 14 residues. Trimming cost V 4 bases and J 13 bases, with 20 bases left between them. The V gene's germline CDR1 is SGHNT and CDR2 YYREEE (reference sequence).

The chain employs TRBV7-9 and TRBJ2-4; D might be TRBD2 (5 bases). From germline, CDR1 is SEHNR and CDR2 FQNEAQ (reference sequence). The CDR3 consists of 15 residues. V lost 4 bases to trimming and J lost 0 bases, with 10 bases between them. CDR3 amino acids: CASSWETKAKNIQYF. The CDR3 DNA is TGTGCCAGCAGCTGGGAGACGAAAGCCAAAAACATTCAGTACTTC.

This clone was recorded only once. The rearrangement uses TRBV5-4 and TRBJ1-1; TRBD1 matches at 8 bases. CDR1 and CDR2 (germline): SGHNT, YYREEE (reference sequence). Losses at the gene ends were 6 bases for V and 0 bases for J; bases not matched to a gene: 10. There are 16 residues in the CDR3. CDR3 in DNA: TGTGCCAGCAATTGGGGGGACAGGCAAATGAACACTGAAGCTTTCTTT. It specifies CASNWGDRQMNTEAFF.

V gene TRBV6-6 combines with J gene TRBJ1-5; 10 bases are a match to TRBD1. This CDR3 has 14 amino acids. V was clipped by 6 bases and J by 7 bases; unmatched bases: 6. Germline V lookup: CDR1 MNHNY, CDR2 SVGAGI (reference sequence). The CDR3 here is CASRAGQGGQPQHF. The CDR3 coding sequence is TGTGCCAGCAGAGCCGGACAGGGGGGCCAGCCCCAGCATTTT.

J is TRBJ2-3 and V is TRBV2; 9 bases agree with TRBD2. CDR1 is SNHLY, CDR2 FYNNEI, per germline. The CDR3 has 14 amino acids. Trimming cost V 7 bases and J 5 bases; bases outside gene matches: 7. Here the CDR3 DNA reads TGTGCCAGCAATTTAGCGGGAGCGGAAGATACGCAGTATTTT. Its translation is CASNLAGAEDTQYF.